The next 27 T cell receptor beta chains were all read from a single sample in a study of T cells in localized non-small cell lung cancer. Only in-frame clones appear in the TCRdb table, and some are missing; sequencing was by immunoSEQ multiplex PCR. The table has more than 20,000 clones, over 80% seen once. This specimen was PBMCs, taken before any cancer treatment. The receptor source for this set is a man aged 40 to 70 with stage II squamous cell lung carcinoma.

This rearrangement joins TRBV30 to TRBJ1-2, with 7 nucleotides matching TRBD1. The germline V gene has CDR1 GTSNPN and CDR2 SVGIG (reference sequence). The CDR3 length is 13 residues. V lost 3 bases and J lost 7; bases outside the gene matches: 8. The CDR3 loop reads CAWRQGSVGGYTF. For the CDR3, the DNA is TGTGCCTGGAGACAGGGGTCAGTTGGTGGCTACACCTTC.

The chain combines TRBV13 with TRBJ2-2; a possible D gene is TRBD2 (6 bases). Trimming pared 7 bases from V and 0 bases from J, leaving 12 bases between. CDR1 and CDR2 (germline): PRHDT, FYEKMQ (reference sequence). This CDR3 is 15 amino acids long. CDR3 region: CASTLSGPNTGELFF. Written as DNA, the CDR3 is TGTGCCAGCACCCTTAGCGGACCGAACACCGGGGAGCTGTTTTTT.

This chain connects TRBV4-3 to TRBJ2-1; D not certain. The CDR3 consists of 16 residues. Per germline, CDR1 LGHNA and CDR2 YSLEER. V dropped 0 bases and J dropped 6 bases, with 15 bases sitting between them. DNA of the CDR3: TGCGCCAGCAGCCAAGATCGTAAAAGGTTCGGCAATGAGCAGTTCTTC. It is translated as CASSQDRKRFGNEQFF.

The CDR3 loop is CASGLAQYSTGELFF. Here the CDR3 DNA reads TGTGCTAGTGGTTTGGCTCAATATAGCACCGGGGAGCTGTTTTTT. The V and J genes are TRBV12-5 and TRBJ2-2, with D uncertain. The germline CDR1 and CDR2 sequences are LGHNT and FRNRAP. CDR3 size: 15 residues. V was cut by 1 base and J by 4 bases, with 10 bases left in between.

The chain recombines TRBV7-2 with TRBJ2-5; D is perhaps TRBD1 (6 bases). The ends were cut back, 0 bases at V and 5 bases at J, with 10 bases in the middle. The CDR3 is 14 residues long. CDR1 SGHTA and CDR2 FQGNSA come from the germline V gene. The CDR3 nucleotides are TGTGCCAGCAGCTTAGCAAGGGGGACGGAGACCCAGTACTTC. It yields the protein CASSLARGTETQYF. The variable domain in full, with the rest retrieved from reference TRBV7-2 and TRBJ2-5, is GAGVSQSPSNKVTEKGKDVELRCDPISGHTALYWYRQSLGQGLEFLIYFQGNSAPDKSGLPSDRFSAERTGGSVSTLTIQRTQQEDSAVYLCASSLARGTETQYFGPGTRLLVL.

The chain is built from TRBV30 and TRBJ1-6; 11 nucleotides line up with TRBD1. This CDR3 contains 13 residues. Trimming at V came to 7 bases and at J to 8 bases, leaving 4 bases not matched to a gene. Per germline, CDR1 GTSNPN and CDR2 SVGIG (reference sequence). CDR3 protein: CAYAGQGDSPLHF. Written as DNA, the CDR3 is TGTGCCTACGCGGGACAGGGGGATTCACCCCTCCACTTT.

V and J are TRBV5-6 and TRBJ2-7; perhaps D is TRBD1 or TRBD2 (5 bases each). The V gene lost 0 bases and the J gene lost 6 bases, with 10 bases spanning the gap. CDR3 length equals 13 residues. Germline CDR1 SGHDT, CDR2 YYEEEE. The CDR3 region is CASSLVPGTEQYF. The DNA for the CDR3 is TGTGCCAGCAGCTTGGTTCCAGGGACCGAGCAGTACTTC.

The rearrangement joins TRBV7-6 to TRBJ2-3, with D perhaps TRBD1 (5 bases). The V end lost 0 bases, the J end lost 2 bases, and 9 bases lay between the germline ends. Germline values: CDR1 SGHVS, CDR2 FNYEAQ. The CDR3 loop spans 15 amino acids. As DNA, the CDR3 is TGTGCCAGCAGCTTAGCGGACGGACACACAGATACGCAGTATTTT. Translating it yields CASSLADGHTDTQYF.

The gene calls are TRBV2 and TRBJ2-1; 7 bases are shared with TRBD2. The germline V gene has CDR1 SNHLY and CDR2 FYNNEI. CDR3 length: 14 amino acids. V shed 5 bases, J shed 6 bases, and the junction held 7 bases outside the gene matches. The CDR3 sequence is CASSLLPGGNEQFF. CDR3 in DNA: TGTGCCAGCAGTCTACTCCCGGGGGGCAATGAGCAGTTCTTC.

The V call is TRBV4-2, the J call TRBJ2-6; D possibly corresponds to TRBD1 (5 bases). The CDR3 has 12 amino acids. Trimming stripped 2 bases from V and 9 bases from J, with 5 bases between. CDR1 LGHNA and CDR2 YNFKEQ come from the germline V gene. The CDR3 loop reads CASSQRGNVLTF. Written as DNA, the CDR3 is TGTGCCAGCAGCCAAAGGGGCAACGTCCTGACTTTC.

This clone came up once. The V gene is TRBV6-6, the J gene TRBJ2-5; 10 positions match TRBD1. V dropped 6 bases and J dropped 5; count of bases not matched to a gene: 6. CDR1 and CDR2 from the germline V gene are MNHNY and SVGAGI (reference sequence). This CDR3 has 14 amino acids. CDR3 DNA: TGTGCCAGCAGCCGGGGACAGGGGCTGGAGACCCAGTACTTC. Protein product: CASSRGQGLETQYF.

This clone was seen only once. DNA of the CDR3: TGCGCCAGCAGCCAAGGCAGCGTGGGGGACACTGAAGCTTTCTTT. It encodes CASSQGSVGDTEAFF. The V call is TRBV4-3, the J call TRBJ1-1; D is perhaps TRBD1 (5 bases). V lost 1 base, J lost 3 bases, and 12 bases lay in between. The CDR3 consists of 15 residues. Germline CDR1 is LGHNA and CDR2 is YSLEER.

The chain joins TRBV6-5 to TRBJ1-4; no clear D gene. The CDR3 spans 15 residues. Germline V gene data show CDR1 as MNHEY and CDR2 as SVGAGI. Trimming left V 5 bases short and J 0 bases short, with 10 bases between. CDR3 region: CASSGNHATNEKLFF. CDR3 sequence (DNA): TGTGCCAGCAGTGGCAATCATGCAACTAATGAAAAACTGTTTTTT.

V is TRBV28 and J is TRBJ1-5, with D unresolved. Trimming stripped 4 bases from V and 0 bases from J, with 13 bases between. The germline CDR1 and CDR2 sequences are MDHEN and SYDVKM. This CDR3 comprises 16 residues. CDR3 protein: CASSSRALYSNQPQHF. CDR3 bases: TGTGCCAGCAGTTCCCGGGCTCTTTATAGCAATCAGCCCCAGCATTTT.

The chain combines TRBV14 with TRBJ1-3; D unclear. The CDR3 is 15 amino acids. V shed 0 bases and J shed 0 bases, with 6 bases lying between them. The germline CDR1 and CDR2 sequences are SGHDN and FVKESK. Here the CDR3 reads CASSQDWLSGNTIYF. The CDR3 DNA is TGTGCCAGCAGCCAAGACTGGCTCTCTGGAAACACCATATATTTT.

The rearrangement joins TRBV7-8 to TRBJ1-1; D is undetermined. Trimming left V 5 bases short and J 3 bases short, with 4 bases between. This CDR3 spans 11 amino acids. CDR1 and CDR2 (germline): SGHVS, FQNEAQ. The CDR3, as DNA: TGTGCCAGCAGCCCGGACACTGAAGCTTTCTTT. This codes for CASSPDTEAFF.

The rearrangement links TRBV7-2 to TRBJ2-2; D may be TRBD1 (5 bases). The CDR3 has 16 residues. CDR1 and CDR2 from the germline V gene are SGHTA and FQGNSA. V was trimmed by 5 bases and J by 1 base, leaving 14 bases between them. CDR3 nucleotide sequence: TGTGCCAGCAGCCCATCGAGGCAGGGGAACACCGGGGAGCTGTTTTTT. This gives the protein CASSPSRQGNTGELFF.

This clone appeared a few times. The V call is TRBV2, the J call TRBJ1-2, with TRBD1 matching 8 bases. J lost 3 bases, V lost 7 bases, and 7 bases had no gene match. The CDR3 length is 14 residues. The germline V gene has CDR1 SNHLY and CDR2 FYNNEI. The CDR3 bases are TGTGCCAGCAATCGCGAGGGACAGGACTATGGCTACACCTTC. Its protein is CASNREGQDYGYTF.

The chain has TRBV5-1 and TRBJ1-1, with D hard to call. V lost 0 bases to trimming and J lost 1 base, with 4 bases between them. CDR1 and CDR2 from the germline V gene are SGHRS and YFSETQ. This CDR3 has 13 residues. The CDR3: CASSLAPNTEAFF. CDR3 nucleotide sequence: TGCGCCAGCAGCTTGGCCCCGAACACTGAAGCTTTCTTT.

V is TRBV7-3 and J is TRBJ2-6; D unresolved. Trimming took off 8 bases at V and 4 bases at J, with 12 bases between the two ends. This CDR3 spans 14 amino acids. Germline V gene data show CDR1 as SGHTA and CDR2 as FQGTGA. The CDR3 loop reads CASSLGPGANVLTF. CDR3 sequence (DNA): TGTGCCAGCTCGCTCGGCCCCGGGGCCAACGTCCTGACTTTC.

The gene calls are TRBV14 and TRBJ2-5; unclear D gene. The J call may not be correct, given that the DNA end is closer to TRBJ2-7. CDR3 length equals 15 residues. The germline gives CDR1 SGHDN, CDR2 FVKESK. The CDR3 here is CASSRTSGGAYEQYF. The DNA for the CDR3 is TGTGCCAGCAGCCGGACGAGTGGTGGGGCCTACGAGCAGTACTTC.

Only a few counts were recorded for this clone. The chain has TRBV2 and TRBJ2-7, with D perhaps matching TRBD2 (5 bases). With 3 bases removed from V and 5 bases from J, the gap between germline ends came to 14 bases. CDR1 and CDR2 from the germline V gene are SNHLY and FYNNEI. The CDR3 covers 14 residues. CDR3 amino acids: CASSDRRGSDEQYF. DNA for the CDR3: TGTGCCAGCAGTGATCGACGGGGTAGCGACGAGCAGTACTTC.

The chain employs TRBV18 and TRBJ2-1; 8 bases fit TRBD2. The CDR3 is 15 amino acids. Germline V gives CDR1 KGHSH, CDR2 LQKENI. V gave up 3 bases and J gave up 9 bases; unmatched junction bases: 10. This chain's CDR3 is CASSPAGGLFSEQFF. CDR3 in DNA: TGTGCCAGCTCACCTGCGGGAGGTCTGTTTAGTGAGCAGTTCTTC.

V usage is TRBV4-1 and J usage is TRBJ1-4; D gene unclear. Per the germline V gene, CDR1 is MGHRA and CDR2 is YSYEKL. Deletions cut 0 bases from V and 10 bases from J, with 3 bases between. CDR3 length: 11 amino acids. In nucleotides, the CDR3 is TGCGCCAGCAGCCAAGATGGAAAACTGTTTTTT. Translation: CASSQDGKLFF.

The chain links TRBV7-8 to TRBJ2-2; weak D call: TRBD2 (7 bases). CDR1 is SGHVS, CDR2 FQNEAQ, per germline. The CDR3 runs to 16 residues. The V and J ends lost 2 bases and 4 bases respectively, with 14 bases between them. The CDR3 loop reads CASSLTGGSSTGELFF. The CDR3, as DNA: TGTGCCAGCAGCTTAACGGGGGGCAGTAGCACCGGGGAGCTGTTTTTT.

This chain uses TRBV7-2 with TRBJ2-7, with D unresolved. Trimming took 4 bases from V and 2 from J, leaving 9 bases between them. The CDR3 is 13 residues long. The germline gives CDR1 SGHTA, CDR2 FQGNSA. CDR3 loop: CASSSPNAYEQYF. CDR3 in DNA: TGTGCCAGCAGCTCCCCGAATGCCTACGAGCAGTACTTC.

The chain employs TRBV5-6 and TRBJ1-1; D gene ambiguous. Trimming shortened V by 2 bases and J by 1 base, and 6 bases separated the two germline ends. Germline V CDR1 and CDR2: SGHDT, YYEEEE. The CDR3 is made up of 13 amino acids. Here the CDR3 DNA reads TGTGCCAGCAGCTTCGATAGGAACACTGAAGCTTTCTTT. This translates into CASSFDRNTEAFF.